The 30 T cell receptor beta chains in this list originate from one sample, sequenced in a study of T cell clones after liver transplantation. Generated by immunoSEQ multiplex PCR, the TCRdb table keeps only in-frame clones and is missing some. The sample records about 74,000 clones, about 80% being singletons. The sample in question was CD4+ T cells from blood, obtained before liver transplant. Receptors originate from a human donor who received a liver transplant.

This chain links TRBV5-1 with TRBJ2-5, with 7 bases fitting TRBD1. The V segment lost 0 bases and the J segment 1 base; nucleotides outside the gene matches: 0. The germline V gene has CDR1 SGHRS and CDR2 YFSETQ. There are 14 residues in the CDR3. The CDR3 reads CASSLGDSQETQYF. The CDR3 nucleotides are TGCGCCAGCAGCTTGGGGGACAGCCAAGAGACCCAGTACTTC.

Regarding this clone: Different DNA sequences within this sample yield the same CDR3. The chain uses TRBV18 and TRBJ1-1; 8 bases align to TRBD1. The CDR3 consists of 13 residues. From germline, CDR1 is KGHSH and CDR2 LQKENI. With 5 bases clipped from V and 1 base from J, the junction kept 0 bases outside the gene matches. The CDR3 sequence: CASSGQGNTEAFF. The CDR3 DNA sequence: TGTGCCAGCTCAGGACAGGGGAACACTGAAGCTTTCTTT.

In this sample, this clone turned up once. The chain recombines TRBV5-1 with TRBJ1-2, with 8 positions matching TRBD1. There are 14 residues in the CDR3. Germline values: CDR1 SGHRS, CDR2 YFSETQ. V gave up 4 bases and J gave up 4 bases; unmatched junction bases: 6. The CDR3 DNA sequence: TGCGCCAGCAGCAGAATTGACAGGGGCTATGGCTACACCTTC. As protein: CASSRIDRGYGYTF.

The chain employs TRBV18 and TRBJ2-3, with 9 bases lining up with TRBD1. The junction had 4 bases not matched to a gene; V was cut back by 2 bases and J by 4 bases. Germline V CDR1 and CDR2: KGHSH, LQKENI. This CDR3 is 15 amino acids long. The CDR3 bases are TGTGCCAGCTCACCATCGGACAGGGGATCAGATACGCAGTATTTT. Protein sequence: CASSPSDRGSDTQYF.

The chain couples TRBV18 to TRBJ1-2; 8 nucleotides match TRBD1. This CDR3 region has 17 residues. CDR1 is KGHSH and CDR2 is LQKENI in the germline V gene. With 1 base clipped from V and 6 bases from J, the junction kept 13 bases outside the gene matches. CDR3 coding DNA: TGTGCCAGCTCACCACGGACGGTCATGACAGGGGATGATGGCTACACCTTC. Its translation: CASSPRTVMTGDDGYTF.

The chain combines TRBV6-6 with TRBJ1-4; D is possibly TRBD1 (6 bases). V lost 3 bases and J 8 bases, leaving 13 bases between the germline ends. Germline CDR1 and CDR2: MNHNY and SVGAGI (reference sequence). The CDR3 is 14 amino acids. Written as DNA, the CDR3 is TGTGCCAGCAGTTATGGCAGGGGAGGAGAAAAACTGTTTTTT. The encoded protein is CASSYGRGGEKLFF.

The V gene is TRBV5-6, the J gene TRBJ2-7; D unclear. CDR1 SGHDT and CDR2 YYEEEE come from the germline V gene. V lost 3 bases to trimming and J lost 0 bases, with 16 bases between them. This CDR3 region has 16 residues. The CDR3 DNA sequence: TGTGCCAGCAGCTCTCTTGACGGCATGGACTCCTACGAGCAGTACTTC. This sequence encodes CASSSLDGMDSYEQYF.

In this sample, this clone turned up once. The rearrangement uses TRBV9 and TRBJ2-1, with a tentative D call TRBD1 (6 bases). CDR1 is SGDLS, CDR2 YYNGEE, per germline. This CDR3 region has 16 residues. V was trimmed by 4 bases and J by 0 bases, leaving 14 bases between them. CDR3 sequence (DNA): TGTGCCAGCAGCCCACGGACAGAGAGCTCCTACAATGAGCAGTTCTTC. Protein product: CASSPRTESSYNEQFF. Supplemented by reference TRBV9 and TRBJ2-1, the full variable domain reads DSGVTQTPKHLITATGQRVTLRCSPRSGDLSVYWYQQSLDQGLQFLIQYYNGEERAKGNILERFSAQQFPDLHSELNLSSLELGDSALYFCASSPRTESSYNEQFFGPGTRLTVL.

The V gene is TRBV6-1, the J gene TRBJ2-1; D unclear. V dropped 1 base and J dropped 12 bases, with 10 bases sitting between them. The CDR3 totals 12 residues. CDR1 MNHNS and CDR2 SASEGT come from the germline V gene. CDR3 region: CASSEEPPRQFF. The CDR3 DNA is TGTGCCAGCAGTGAAGAACCTCCCCGGCAGTTCTTC.

The chain joins TRBV5-4 to TRBJ1-1; D gene uncertain. Germline CDR1 reads SGHNT; CDR2 reads YYREEE (reference sequence). The ends were cut back, 1 base at V and 5 bases at J, with 6 bases in the middle. The CDR3 runs 12 residues. CDR3 sequence: CASSLSRTEAFF. CDR3 coding DNA: TGTGCCAGCAGCTTGAGTCGGACTGAAGCTTTCTTT.

Worth noting for this clone: Other DNA sequences within the sample encode an identical CDR3. V usage is TRBV7-3 and J usage is TRBJ2-6; D not resolved. Trimming cost V 2 bases and J 1 base, with 6 bases left between them. The V gene's germline CDR1 is SGHTA and CDR2 FQGTGA. This CDR3 has 15 amino acids. CDR3 coding DNA: TGTGCCAGCAGCTTAGTCGGTTCTGGGGCCAACGTCCTGACTTTC. This translates into CASSLVGSGANVLTF.

This chain's CDR3 is CASSSGQSVNQPQHF. DNA of the CDR3: TGTGCCAGCAGCTCGGGACAGAGCGTTAATCAGCCCCAGCATTTT. The V gene is TRBV2, the J gene TRBJ1-5, with TRBD1 identical over 7 bases. This CDR3 region has 15 residues. With V trimmed by 6 bases and J by 4 bases, 9 bases remained unmatched. Germline-derived CDR1 and CDR2 are SNHLY and FYNNEI.

This chain uses TRBV7-2 with TRBJ1-6; no firm D call. Deletions cut 1 base from V and 4 bases from J, with 5 bases between. There are 14 residues in the CDR3. Germline CDR1 and CDR2: SGHTA and FQGNSA. CDR3 DNA: TGTGCCAGCAGCTTAGGGGGATATAATTCACCCCTCCACTTT. It translates to CASSLGGYNSPLHF.

V gene TRBV2 combines with J gene TRBJ2-2; TRBD2 is a possible D gene (6 bases). The CDR3 covers 13 residues. Germline values: CDR1 SNHLY, CDR2 FYNNEI. Trimming pared 5 bases from V and 4 bases from J, leaving 8 bases between. The DNA of the CDR3 is TGTGCCAGCAGTCTAGCGCGCACCGGGGAGCTGTTTTTT. Its protein product is CASSLARTGELFF.

The chain links TRBV27 to TRBJ1-1; D not certain. CDR1 and CDR2 from the germline V gene are MNHEY and SMNVEV (reference sequence). The CDR3 sequence is 14 residues long. The ends were cut back, 2 bases at V and 1 base at J, with 8 bases in the middle. The CDR3 bases are TGTGCCAGCAGTTTAAGTTGGGGGAACACTGAAGCTTTCTTT. Translated: CASSLSWGNTEAFF.

This clone has just a few counts. The chain has TRBV19 and TRBJ2-7; 7 nucleotides agree with TRBD1. The CDR3 has 16 amino acids. V gave up 4 bases and J gave up 3 bases; unmatched junction bases: 12. Germline assignment: CDR1 LNHDA and CDR2 SQIVND (reference sequence). The CDR3 protein is CASSSLAGGRSYEQYF. The CDR3 DNA sequence: TGTGCCAGTAGTAGCTTAGCAGGGGGTCGAAGCTACGAGCAGTACTTC.

The chain links TRBV29-1 to TRBJ2-2; 8 bases align to TRBD1. Germline CDR1 reads SQVTM; CDR2 reads ANQGSEA. The CDR3 has 15 residues. V gave up 6 bases and J gave up 4 bases; unmatched junction bases: 10. The CDR3 spells CSVTATGGRTGELFF. CDR3 DNA sequence: TGCAGCGTGACGGCCACAGGGGGTCGCACCGGGGAGCTGTTTTTT.

The chain recombines TRBV7-8 with TRBJ2-3; D not certain. The germline V gene encodes CDR1 SGHVS and CDR2 FQNEAQ. Trimming took 3 bases from V and 8 from J, leaving 15 bases between them. This CDR3 is built from 14 residues. This CDR3 is CASSLWTTSRTQYF. CDR3 nucleotides: TGTGCCAGCAGCTTGTGGACCACGTCGCGTACGCAGTATTTT. The whole variable domain, filled in from reference TRBV7-8 and TRBJ2-3, reads GAGVSQSPRYKVAKRGQDVALRCDPISGHVSLFWYQQALGQGPEFLTYFQNEAQLDKSGLPSDRFFAERPEGSVSTLKIQRTQQEDSAVYLCASSLWTTSRTQYFGPGTRLTVL.

This chain uses TRBV18 with TRBJ1-2; 7 bases are shared with TRBD1. J gave up 4 bases and V 5 bases, and 4 bases lay outside the gene matches. CDR3 length: 13 residues. CDR1 is KGHSH, CDR2 LQKENI, per germline. The CDR3 here is CASSTGVAYGYTF. CDR3 bases: TGTGCCAGCTCAACAGGGGTAGCCTATGGCTACACCTTC.

In its sample, this clone was seen once. In DNA form, the CDR3 reads TGTGCCAGCTCACGGCCCCCAGATACGCAGTATTTT. Its translation is CASSRPPDTQYF. V usage is TRBV18 and J usage is TRBJ2-3; D is unclear. Germline V CDR1 and CDR2: KGHSH, LQKENI. Trimming removed 4 bases at V and 4 bases at J, with 6 bases between. CDR3 length equals 12 residues.

The chain combines TRBV5-6 with TRBJ2-1; 7 bases align to TRBD1. Germline CDR1 and CDR2: SGHDT and YYEEEE. The CDR3 is made up of 16 amino acids. J gave up 8 bases and V 2 bases, and 13 bases lay outside the gene matches. The CDR3 here is CASSFYRGDPRHEQFF. As DNA, the CDR3 is TGTGCCAGCAGCTTTTACAGGGGAGACCCTAGGCATGAGCAGTTCTTC. The full variable domain, rest sourced from reference TRBV5-6 and TRBJ2-1, is DAGVTQSPTHLIKTRGQQVTLRCSPKSGHDTVSWYQQALGQGPQFIFQYYEEEERQRGNFPDRFSGHQFPNYSSELNVNALLLGDSALYLCASSFYRGDPRHEQFFGPGTRLTVL.

V and J are TRBV29-1 and TRBJ2-2; 8 bases agree with TRBD1. In germline, CDR1 is SQVTM, CDR2 ANQGSEA. Unmatched junction bases numbered 4, after V lost 6 bases and J lost 1 base. CDR3 size: 14 residues. CDR3 nucleotide sequence: TGCAGCGTGGTTGACAGGGGGAACACCGGGGAGCTGTTTTTT. Translation: CSVVDRGNTGELFF.

This chain connects TRBV7-2 to TRBJ2-7; 7 bases agree with TRBD2. The CDR3 has 15 residues. The V gene's germline CDR1 is SGHTA and CDR2 FQGNSA. V trimming: 5 bases; J trimming: 9 bases; junction bases outside the gene matches: 16. CDR3 in amino acids: CASSHAGTTRGGQYF. The CDR3 bases are TGTGCCAGCAGCCACGCCGGGACTACCCGTGGTGGGCAGTACTTC. Full variable domain (rest looked up from reference TRBV7-2 and TRBJ2-7): GAGVSQSPSNKVTEKGKDVELRCDPISGHTALYWYRQSLGQGLEFLIYFQGNSAPDKSGLPSDRFSAERTGGSVSTLTIQRTQQEDSAVYLCASSHAGTTRGGQYFGPGTRLTVT.

There are a few counts of this clone. This chain connects TRBV6-5 to TRBJ2-5; no clear D. The CDR3 length is 14 residues. V lost 0 bases, J lost 2 bases, and 7 bases lay in between. Germline V gene data show CDR1 as MNHEY and CDR2 as SVGAGI. CDR3: CASSYSYRQETQYF. The CDR3 region has the DNA TGTGCCAGCAGTTACTCGTACAGACAAGAGACCCAGTACTTC.

This chain joins TRBV15 and TRBJ2-7; a possible D gene is TRBD1 (6 bases). CDR1 is LNHNV and CDR2 is YYDKDF in the germline V gene (reference sequence). The CDR3 is made up of 15 amino acids. The V gene lost 0 bases and the J gene lost 3 bases, with 12 bases spanning the gap. The chain's CDR3 is CATSRDWGQGYEQYF. The CDR3 DNA sequence: TGTGCCACCAGCAGAGATTGGGGACAAGGCTACGAGCAGTACTTC. The full variable domain, completed using reference TRBV15 and TRBJ2-7, is DAMVIQNPRYQVTQFGKPVTLSCSQTLNHNVMYWYQQKSSQAPKLLFHYYDKDFNNEADTPDNFQSRRPNTSFCFLDIRSPGLGDTAMYLCATSRDWGQGYEQYFGPGTRLTVT.

The rearrangement uses TRBV7-2 and TRBJ2-1; D is uncertain. V lost 5 bases and J lost 4, with 15 bases in between. CDR1 is SGHTA and CDR2 is FQGNSA in the germline V gene. The CDR3 has 15 amino acids. CDR3 sequence reads: CASSLLRGPYNEQFF. As DNA, the CDR3 is TGTGCCAGCAGCCTCCTGCGCGGCCCTTACAATGAGCAGTTCTTC.

This clone has more than one count but fewer than ten. The chain carries TRBV18 and TRBJ2-7, with TRBD2 as a possible D gene (5 bases). CDR3 length: 14 amino acids. The V and J ends lost 1 base and 2 bases respectively, with 9 bases between them. Germline lookup yields CDR1 KGHSH and CDR2 LQKENI. The CDR3 loop reads CASSPRAAAYEQYF. As DNA, the CDR3 is TGTGCCAGCTCACCACGAGCGGCCGCCTACGAGCAGTACTTC.

The chain's CDR3 is CATQGASGRAQYNEQFF. The CDR3 nucleotides read TGTGCCACCCAGGGGGCTAGCGGGAGGGCACAATACAATGAGCAGTTCTTC. The chain joins TRBV15 to TRBJ2-1; 12 bases align to TRBD2. The CDR3 is 17 residues long. The junction had 12 bases not matched to a gene; V was cut back by 8 bases and J by 4 bases. Germline CDR1 reads LNHNV; CDR2 reads YYDKDF (reference sequence).

Relative to its sample, this clone is medium-sized. The chain carries TRBV5-1 and TRBJ2-1; TRBD2 might be the D (6 bases). The CDR3 has 13 residues. Trimming removed 4 bases at V and 4 bases at J, with 9 bases between. Germline CDR1 and CDR2: SGHRS and YFSETQ. Written as DNA, the CDR3 is TGCGCCAGCAGCACTAGCCTATACAATGAGCAGTTCTTC. This sequence encodes CASSTSLYNEQFF.

V is TRBV5-6 and J is TRBJ2-1, with 14 bases fitting TRBD2. Germline lookup yields CDR1 SGHDT and CDR2 YYEEEE. With V trimmed by 1 base and J by 0 bases, 3 bases remained unmatched. The CDR3 runs to 18 residues. CDR3 coding DNA: TGTGCCAGCAGCTTGAGCGGGACTAGCGGGAGCTCCTACAATGAGCAGTTCTTC. It encodes CASSLSGTSGSSYNEQFF.